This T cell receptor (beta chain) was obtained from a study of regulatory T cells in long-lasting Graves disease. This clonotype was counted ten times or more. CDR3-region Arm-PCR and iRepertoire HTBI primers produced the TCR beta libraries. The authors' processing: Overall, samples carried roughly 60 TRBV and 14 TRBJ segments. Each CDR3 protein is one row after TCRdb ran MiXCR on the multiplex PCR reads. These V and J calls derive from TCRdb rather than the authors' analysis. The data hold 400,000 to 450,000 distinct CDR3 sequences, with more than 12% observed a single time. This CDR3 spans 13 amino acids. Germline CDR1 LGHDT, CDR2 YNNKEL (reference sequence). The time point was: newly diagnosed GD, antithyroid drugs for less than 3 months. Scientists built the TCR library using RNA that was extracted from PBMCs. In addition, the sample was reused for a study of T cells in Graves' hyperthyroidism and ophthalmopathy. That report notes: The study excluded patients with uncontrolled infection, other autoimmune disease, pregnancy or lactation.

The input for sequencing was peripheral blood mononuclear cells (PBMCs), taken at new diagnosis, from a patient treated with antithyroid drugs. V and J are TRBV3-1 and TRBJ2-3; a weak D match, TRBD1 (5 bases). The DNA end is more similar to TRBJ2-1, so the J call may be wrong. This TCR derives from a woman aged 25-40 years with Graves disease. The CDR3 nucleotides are TGTGCCAGCAGCCATTCCGACAGAGCCGAGCAGTTCTTC. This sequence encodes CASSHSDRAEQFF.